The rows below give T cell receptor beta chains drawn from one sample of a study of identical twins. Each CDR3 protein gets one entry after TCRdb re-called the 5' RACE reads with MiXCR. The table lists some 630,000 distinct CDR3 sequences, just over 7% of them singletons. This same sample was also part of a study on yellow fever vaccine responses in identical twins.

The sequenced material came from PBMCs. All receptors derive from a woman between 18 and 30 years old in good health. CDR3s include the opening cysteine and the closing phenylalanine or tryptophan. Fields, in order: V gene, D gene, clone size, J gene, CDR3 protein, CDR3 DNA. D genes are given only for firm matches. Some rows mark clone size as missing; the rest say once, few, many or name a class of expanded clone.

TRBV12-3/TRBV12-4	TRBD2	few	TRBJ2-1	CASSQSPSGRAYNEQFF	TGTGCCAGCAGTCAATCTCCGAGCGGGAGGGCCTACAATGAGCAGTTCTTC
TRBV5-1	TRBD2	many	TRBJ2-3	CASSLEAGARGDTQYF	TGCGCCAGCAGCTTGGAGGCGGGAGCGCGGGGAGATACGCAGTATTTT
TRBV28	TRBD2	-	TRBJ2-7	CASRPGLAGAYEQYF	TGTGCCAGCAGGCCGGGACTAGCGGGAGCCTACGAGCAGTACTTC
TRBV12-3/TRBV12-4	-	few	TRBJ2-1	CASSPPPLYEQFF	TGTGCCAGCAGTCCCCCCCCTCTGTATGAGCAGTTCTTC
TRBV9	TRBD2	many	TRBJ2-2	CASNTGTSDTGELFF	TGTGCCAGCAACACCGGGACTAGCGACACCGGGGAGCTGTTTTTT
TRBV28	-	few	TRBJ2-7	CASSPQGGSYEQYF	TGTGCCAGCAGTCCGCAGGGGGGCTCCTACGAGCAGTACTTC
TRBV12-3/TRBV12-4	-	few	TRBJ1-2	CASSPPSGLGYGYTF	TGTGCCAGCAGCCCCCCCTCTGGGTTAGGTTATGGCTACACCTTC
TRBV24-1	-	-	TRBJ2-3	CATQDPSTDTQYF	TGTGCCACCCAGGACCCTAGCACAGATACGCAGTATTTT
TRBV29-1	-	-	TRBJ2-5	CSSLTSRGKETQYF	TGCAGCTCCTTAACTTCAAGGGGGAAAGAGACCCAGTACTTC
TRBV21-1	-	many	TRBJ1-2	CAGGGEQQANYGYTF	TGTGCCGGGGGCGGAGAGCAGCAAGCTAACTATGGCTACACCTTC
TRBV5-6	-	few	TRBJ1-2	CASSVVGVARTF	TGTGCCAGCAGCGTCGTTGGGGTTGCCCGCACCTTC
TRBV12-3/TRBV12-4	-	many	TRBJ2-7	CASSLPGVYEQYF	TGTGCCAGCAGTTTACCCGGGGTCTACGAGCAGTACTTC
TRBV3-1	-	few	TRBJ2-6	CASSLPRLGLSSGANVLTF	TGTGCCAGCAGTCTTCCCCGGTTGGGGCTCAGCTCTGGGGCCAACGTCCTGACTTTC
TRBV12-3/TRBV12-4	TRBD2	-	TRBJ2-5	CASSPQRGPNQETQYF	TGTGCCAGCAGTCCCCAGCGGGGGCCGAACCAAGAGACCCAGTACTTC
TRBV29-1	-	few	TRBJ1-1	CSVGLGYGTEAFF	TGCAGCGTTGGATTGGGGTATGGCACTGAAGCTTTCTTT
TRBV6-5	-	few	TRBJ2-7	CASSYSGGPYEQYF	TGTGCCAGCAGTTACTCTGGCGGTCCCTACGAGCAGTACTTC
TRBV7-2	TRBD2	few	TRBJ2-1	CASSLRLAYDEQFF	TGTGCCAGCAGCTTACGACTAGCGTACGATGAGCAGTTCTTC
TRBV5-6	-	-	TRBJ2-7	CASSLGRERDEQYF	TGTGCCAGCAGCTTGGGCAGAGAACGGGACGAGCAGTACTTC
TRBV28	-	-	TRBJ1-2	CASSFARALYGYTF	TGTGCCAGCAGTTTTGCCAGAGCTCTCTATGGCTACACCTTC
TRBV20-1	-	few	TRBJ2-2	CSARVMTTGELFF	TGCAGTGCTAGAGTAATGACCACCGGGGAGCTGTTTTTT
TRBV19	TRBD2	few	TRBJ2-1	CASKGGGLEFHPQFF	TGTGCCAGTAAGGGCGGGGGGCTAGAGTTCCATCCGCAGTTCTTC
TRBV4-1	-	few	TRBJ1-2	CASSQERLNYGYTF	TGCGCCAGCAGCCAGGAGCGCCTTAACTATGGCTACACCTTC
TRBV9	-	-	TRBJ2-7	CASSVAGNYEQYF	TGTGCCAGCAGCGTAGCCGGGAACTACGAGCAGTACTTC
TRBV5-1	-	few	TRBJ1-2	CASSREGKEKYGYTF	TGCGCCAGCAGCAGGGAAGGGAAGGAAAAGTATGGCTACACCTTC
TRBV11-1	TRBD2	few	TRBJ2-1	CASSLRQTDLAGGFDEQFF	TGTGCCAGCAGCTTGAGACAGACTGACCTAGCGGGAGGGTTCGATGAGCAGTTCTTC
TRBV20-1	TRBD2	few	TRBJ2-2	CSARGGAVNTGELFF	TGCAGTGCGCGCGGGGGGGCCGTGAACACCGGGGAGCTGTTTTTT
TRBV5-1	-	-	TRBJ1-4	CASSPGTTATNEKLFF	TGCGCCAGCAGCCCAGGGACTACTGCAACTAATGAAAAACTGTTTTTT
TRBV7-3	TRBD1	many	TRBJ1-1	CASSPFPGQKAFF	TGTGCCAGCAGCCCGTTCCCGGGACAGAAGGCTTTCTTT
TRBV7-9	TRBD2	-	TRBJ2-7	CASGGRAYEQYF	TGTGCCTCCGGCGGGAGAGCCTACGAGCAGTACTTC
TRBV29-1	-	many	TRBJ2-5	CSVEASGHHQYF	TGCAGCGTTGAGGCGTCGGGACACCACCAGTACTTC
TRBV7-9	TRBD2	few	TRBJ2-3	CASSFLAGRGTDTQYF	TGTGCCAGCAGCTTCCTAGCGGGTCGGGGAACAGATACGCAGTATTTT
TRBV7-2	-	many	TRBJ2-5	CASSRSPGTQYF	TGTGCCAGCAGCCGCTCCCCAGGGACCCAGTACTTC
TRBV14	TRBD2	-	TRBJ2-1	CTSSPLPAGVTHEQFF	TGTACCAGCAGCCCCCTCCCGGCGGGAGTAACCCATGAGCAGTTCTTC
TRBV7-9	TRBD1	few	TRBJ2-5	CASSPGTDFLETQYF	TGTGCCAGCAGCCCCGGGACAGACTTCTTGGAGACCCAGTACTTC
TRBV5-1	TRBD2	many	TRBJ2-1	CASSLRDIAGDTYNEQFF	TGCGCCAGCAGCTTAAGAGATATCGCGGGAGATACCTACAATGAGCAGTTCTTC
TRBV12-3/TRBV12-4	-	few	TRBJ2-7	CASSSRGTVWEQYF	TGTGCCAGCAGTTCCCGGGGGACCGTCTGGGAGCAGTACTTC
TRBV25-1	-	many	TRBJ1-5	CASSDVGGSQPQHF	TGTGCCAGCAGTGACGTGGGGGGCTCTCAGCCCCAGCATTTT
TRBV29-1	-	few	TRBJ2-1	CSVERGPDEQFF	TGCAGCGTTGAACGAGGTCCCGATGAGCAGTTCTTC
TRBV20-1	-	-	TRBJ2-3	CSARPGTPGSTDTQYF	TGCAGTGCTAGACCTGGCACACCCGGTAGCACAGATACGCAGTATTTT
TRBV6-6	-	few	TRBJ2-2	CASRPIFSGELFF	TGTGCCAGCCGCCCAATTTTCTCCGGGGAGCTGTTTTTT
TRBV7-8	TRBD2	few	TRBJ2-1	CASSLTGLINEQFF	TGTGCCAGCAGCTTAACGGGACTAATCAATGAGCAGTTCTTC
TRBV20-1	-	few	TRBJ2-7	CSARSLGDYEQYF	TGCAGTGCTAGGAGTCTGGGGGACTACGAGCAGTACTTC
TRBV28	-	few	TRBJ1-6	CASSVLDRLGAPLHF	TGTGCCAGCAGCGTCTTAGACAGGCTGGGGGCACCCCTCCACTTT
TRBV24-1	-	few	TRBJ2-5	CATSDSMGGGTQETQYF	TGTGCCACCAGTGATTCTATGGGGGGCGGCACCCAAGAGACCCAGTACTTC
TRBV29-1	TRBD1	few	TRBJ2-2	CSAGQTNTGELFF	TGCAGCGCGGGACAGACAAACACCGGGGAGCTGTTTTTT
TRBV5-1	-	many	TRBJ1-1	CASSVGGVNTEAFF	TGCGCCAGCAGCGTCGGCGGGGTGAACACTGAAGCTTTCTTT
TRBV2	TRBD1	-	TRBJ2-7	CASRRPGQTYEQYF	TGTGCCAGCCGCCGCCCGGGACAGACCTACGAGCAGTACTTC
TRBV29-1	-	-	TRBJ2-4	CSVVLPVQNIQYF	TGCAGCGTTGTACTCCCCGTACAGAACATTCAGTACTTC
TRBV5-1	-	many	TRBJ2-7	CASSLKRGGSRLQYF	TGCGCCAGCAGCTTGAAGAGGGGCGGTTCCCGACTGCAGTACTTC
TRBV20-1	-	many	TRBJ1-4	CSASQGTFNEKLFF	TGCAGTGCTAGTCAAGGGACTTTTAATGAAAAACTGTTTTTT
TRBV20-1	-	many	TRBJ2-1	CSAGKQGLEQFF	TGCAGTGCTGGGAAACAGGGCCTTGAGCAGTTCTTC
TRBV6-1	-	many	TRBJ2-1	CASSPRTKRNEQFF	TGTGCCAGCAGCCCCCGGACTAAGCGGAATGAGCAGTTCTTC
TRBV6-1	-	few	TRBJ2-3	CASSEDRDTDTQYF	TGTGCCAGCAGTGAAGACCGGGACACAGATACGCAGTATTTT
TRBV12-3/TRBV12-4	TRBD1	-	TRBJ1-1	CASSDPGTANTEAFF	TGTGCCAGCAGTGATCCCGGGACAGCGAACACTGAAGCTTTCTTT
TRBV29-1	-	few	TRBJ2-5	CSVVDRAETQYF	TGCAGCGTAGTGGACCGGGCAGAGACCCAGTACTTC